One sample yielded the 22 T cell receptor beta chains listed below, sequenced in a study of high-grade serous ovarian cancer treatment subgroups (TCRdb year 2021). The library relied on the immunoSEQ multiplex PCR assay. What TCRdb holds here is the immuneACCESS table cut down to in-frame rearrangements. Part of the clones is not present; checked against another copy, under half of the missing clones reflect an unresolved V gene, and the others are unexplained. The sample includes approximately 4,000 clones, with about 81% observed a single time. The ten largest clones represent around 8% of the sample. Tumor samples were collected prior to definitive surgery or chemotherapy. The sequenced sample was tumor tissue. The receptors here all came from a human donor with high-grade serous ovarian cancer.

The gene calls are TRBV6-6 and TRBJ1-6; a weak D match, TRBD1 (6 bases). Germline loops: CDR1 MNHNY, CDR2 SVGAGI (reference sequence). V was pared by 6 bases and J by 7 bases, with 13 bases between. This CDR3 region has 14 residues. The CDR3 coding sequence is TGTGCCAGCAGCCAGCAGGGGCGAAATTCACCCCTCCACTTT. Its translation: CASSQQGRNSPLHF.

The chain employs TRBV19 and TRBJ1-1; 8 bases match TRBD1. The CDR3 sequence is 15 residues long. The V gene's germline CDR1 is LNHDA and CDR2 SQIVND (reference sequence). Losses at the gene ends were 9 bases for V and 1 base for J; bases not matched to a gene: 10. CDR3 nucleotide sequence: TGTGCCAGCTTCCCCGGGACAGGTCAGAACACTGAAGCTTTCTTT. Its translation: CASFPGTGQNTEAFF.

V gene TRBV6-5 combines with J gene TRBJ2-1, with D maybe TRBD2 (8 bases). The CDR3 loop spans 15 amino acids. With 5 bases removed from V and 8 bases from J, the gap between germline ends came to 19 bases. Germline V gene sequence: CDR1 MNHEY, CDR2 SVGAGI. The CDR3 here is CASSTPGLGGHEQFF. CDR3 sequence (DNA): TGTGCCAGCAGTACCCCGGGACTAGGGGGCCATGAGCAGTTCTTC.

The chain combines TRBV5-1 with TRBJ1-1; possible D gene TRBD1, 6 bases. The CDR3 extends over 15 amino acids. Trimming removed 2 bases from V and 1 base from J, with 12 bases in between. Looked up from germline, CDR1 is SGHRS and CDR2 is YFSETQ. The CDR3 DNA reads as TGCGCCAGCAGCTTCCTTGTACAGGGGAACACTGAAGCTTTCTTT. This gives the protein CASSFLVQGNTEAFF. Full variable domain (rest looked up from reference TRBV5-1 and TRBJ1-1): KAGVTQTPRYLIKTRGQQVTLSCSPISGHRSVSWYQQTPGQGLQFLFEYFSETQRNKGNFPGRFSGRQFSNSRSEMNVSTLELGDSALYLCASSFLVQGNTEAFFGQGTRLTVV.

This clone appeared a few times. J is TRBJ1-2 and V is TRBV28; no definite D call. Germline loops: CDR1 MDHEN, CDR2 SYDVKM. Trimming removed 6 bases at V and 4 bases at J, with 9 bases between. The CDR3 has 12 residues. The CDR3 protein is CASRVGGYGYTF. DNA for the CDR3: TGTGCCAGCAGAGTGGGAGGCTATGGCTACACCTTC.

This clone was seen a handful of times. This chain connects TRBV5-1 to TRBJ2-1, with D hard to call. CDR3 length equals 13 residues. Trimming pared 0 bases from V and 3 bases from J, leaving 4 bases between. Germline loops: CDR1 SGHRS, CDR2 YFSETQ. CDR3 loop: CASSLGDYNEQFF. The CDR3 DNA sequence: TGCGCCAGCAGCTTGGGGGACTACAATGAGCAGTTCTTC.

Written as DNA, the CDR3 is TGTGCCAGCAGTTTACGAGGACAGGGGTTAACAGATACGCAGTATTTT. Its protein is CASSLRGQGLTDTQYF. The chain has TRBV27 and TRBJ2-3; TRBD1 agrees at 9 bases. This CDR3 contains 16 residues. Per germline, CDR1 MNHEY and CDR2 SMNVEV (reference sequence). V trimming: 2 bases; J trimming: 3 bases; junction bases outside the gene matches: 6.

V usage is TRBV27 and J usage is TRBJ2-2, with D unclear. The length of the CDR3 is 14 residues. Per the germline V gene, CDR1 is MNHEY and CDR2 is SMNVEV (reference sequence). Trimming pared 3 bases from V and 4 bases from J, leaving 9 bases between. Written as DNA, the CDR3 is TGTGCCAGCAGTTTCTCCGGTGGCACCGGGGAGCTGTTTTTT. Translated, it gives CASSFSGGTGELFF.

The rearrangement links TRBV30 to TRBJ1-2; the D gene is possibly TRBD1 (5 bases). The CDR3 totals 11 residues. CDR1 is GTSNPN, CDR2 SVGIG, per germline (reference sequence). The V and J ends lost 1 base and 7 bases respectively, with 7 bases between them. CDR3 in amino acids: CAWSGGAGYTF. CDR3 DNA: TGTGCCTGGAGTGGTGGGGCTGGCTACACCTTC.

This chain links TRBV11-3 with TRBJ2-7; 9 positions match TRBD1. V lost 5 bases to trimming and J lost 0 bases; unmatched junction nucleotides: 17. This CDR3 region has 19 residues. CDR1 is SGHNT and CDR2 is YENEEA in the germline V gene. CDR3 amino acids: CASSPRDRALNALSYEQYF. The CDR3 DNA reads TGTGCCAGCAGCCCCCGGGACAGGGCCCTAAATGCTCTCTCCTACGAGCAGTACTTC.

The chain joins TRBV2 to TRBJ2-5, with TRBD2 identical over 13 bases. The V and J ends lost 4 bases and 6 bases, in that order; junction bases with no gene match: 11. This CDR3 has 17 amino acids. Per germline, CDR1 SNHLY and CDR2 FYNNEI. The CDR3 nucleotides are TGTGCCAGCAGTGCCCTCCTACTAGCGGGGGGGAAAAAGACCCAGTACTTC. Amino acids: CASSALLLAGGKKTQYF.

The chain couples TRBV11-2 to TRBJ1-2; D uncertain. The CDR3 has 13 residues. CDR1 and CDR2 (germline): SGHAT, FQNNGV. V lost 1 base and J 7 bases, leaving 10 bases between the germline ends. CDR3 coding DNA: TGTGCCAGCAGCTTAGCGTTGGCGAGTGGCTACACCTTC. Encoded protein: CASSLALASGYTF.

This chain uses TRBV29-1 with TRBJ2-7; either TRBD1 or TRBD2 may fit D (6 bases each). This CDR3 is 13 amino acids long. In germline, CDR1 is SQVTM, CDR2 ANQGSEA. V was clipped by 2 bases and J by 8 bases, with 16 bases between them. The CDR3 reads CSVERPGARQQYF. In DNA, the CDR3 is TGCAGCGTTGAACGCCCGGGGGCCCGCCAGCAGTACTTC.

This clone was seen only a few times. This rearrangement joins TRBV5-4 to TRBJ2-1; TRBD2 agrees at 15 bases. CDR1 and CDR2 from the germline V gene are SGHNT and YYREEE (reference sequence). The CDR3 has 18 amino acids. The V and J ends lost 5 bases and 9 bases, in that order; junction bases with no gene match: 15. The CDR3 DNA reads TGTGCCAGCAGTTTATATTGGACTAGCGGGGGGGATACAGGTGAGCAGTTCTTC. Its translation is CASSLYWTSGGDTGEQFF.

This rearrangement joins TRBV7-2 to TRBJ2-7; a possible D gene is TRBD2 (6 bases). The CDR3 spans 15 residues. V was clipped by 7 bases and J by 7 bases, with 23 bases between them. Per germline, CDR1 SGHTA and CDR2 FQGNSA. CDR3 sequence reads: CASTLTSGSAREQYF. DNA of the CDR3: TGTGCCAGCACCCTGACGAGCGGGTCCGCGAGGGAGCAGTACTTC.

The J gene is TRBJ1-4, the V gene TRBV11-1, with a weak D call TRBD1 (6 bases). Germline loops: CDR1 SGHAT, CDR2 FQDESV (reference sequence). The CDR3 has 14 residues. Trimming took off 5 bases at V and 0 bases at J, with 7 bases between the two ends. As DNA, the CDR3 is TGTGCCAGCAGCCGGACAGCAACTAATGAAAAACTGTTTTTT. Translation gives CASSRTATNEKLFF.

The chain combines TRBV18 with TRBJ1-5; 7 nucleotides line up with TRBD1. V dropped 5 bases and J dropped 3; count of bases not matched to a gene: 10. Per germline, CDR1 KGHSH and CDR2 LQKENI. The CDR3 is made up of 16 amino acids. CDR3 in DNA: TGTGCCAGCTCATCCAATTCCGGGACAGACAATCAGCCCCAGCATTTT. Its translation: CASSSNSGTDNQPQHF.

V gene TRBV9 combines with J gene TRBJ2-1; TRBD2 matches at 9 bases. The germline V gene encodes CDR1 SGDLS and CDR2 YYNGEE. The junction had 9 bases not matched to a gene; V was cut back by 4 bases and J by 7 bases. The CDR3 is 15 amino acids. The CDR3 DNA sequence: TGTGCCAGCAGCCCGCGGGGGGGCGTAGGGAATGAGCAGTTCTTC. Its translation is CASSPRGGVGNEQFF.

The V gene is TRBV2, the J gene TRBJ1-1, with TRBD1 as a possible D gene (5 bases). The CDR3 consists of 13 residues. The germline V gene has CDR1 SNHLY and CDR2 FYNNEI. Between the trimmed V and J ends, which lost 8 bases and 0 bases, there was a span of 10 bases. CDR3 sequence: CASATDLNTEAFF. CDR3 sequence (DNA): TGTGCCAGCGCGACAGACTTGAACACTGAAGCTTTCTTT. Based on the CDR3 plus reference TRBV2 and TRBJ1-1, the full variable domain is EPEVTQTPSHQVTQMGQEVILRCVPISNHLYFYWYRQILGQKVEFLVSFYNNEISEKSEIFDDQFSVERPDGSNFTLKIRSTKLEDSAMYFCASATDLNTEAFFGQGTRLTVV.

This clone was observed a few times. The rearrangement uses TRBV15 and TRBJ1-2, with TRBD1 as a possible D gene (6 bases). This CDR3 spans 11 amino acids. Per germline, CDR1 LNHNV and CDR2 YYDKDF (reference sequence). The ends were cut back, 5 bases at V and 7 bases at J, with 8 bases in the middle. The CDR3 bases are TGTGCCACCAGCGTCAGGGGTGGCTACACCTTC. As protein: CATSVRGGYTF. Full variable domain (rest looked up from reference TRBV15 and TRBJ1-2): DAMVIQNPRYQVTQFGKPVTLSCSQTLNHNVMYWYQQKSSQAPKLLFHYYDKDFNNEADTPDNFQSRRPNTSFCFLDIRSPGLGDTAMYLCATSVRGGYTFGSGTRLTVV.

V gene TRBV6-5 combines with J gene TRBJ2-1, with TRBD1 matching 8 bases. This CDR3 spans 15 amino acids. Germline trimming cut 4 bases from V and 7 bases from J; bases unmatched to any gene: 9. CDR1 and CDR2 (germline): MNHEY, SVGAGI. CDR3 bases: TGTGCCAGCAGTTTACGGACAGGGTTTAAGAATGAGCAGTTCTTC. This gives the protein CASSLRTGFKNEQFF.

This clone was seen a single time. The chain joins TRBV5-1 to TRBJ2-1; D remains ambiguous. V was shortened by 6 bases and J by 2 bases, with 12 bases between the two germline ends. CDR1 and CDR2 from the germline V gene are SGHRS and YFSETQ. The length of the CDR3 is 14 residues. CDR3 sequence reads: CASNAAVAYNEQFF. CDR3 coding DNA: TGCGCCAGCAACGCGGCCGTTGCCTACAATGAGCAGTTCTTC.